The 30 T cell receptor beta chains presented below share a single source sample, sequenced in a study of shared clonotypes between healthy human individuals. Assay used: immunoSEQ multiplex PCR; TCRdb lists only in-frame clones, some missing. Of 750,000 to 1,000,000 clones listed, about 91% were seen once; the top ten hold 20% to 30%. The naive CD8 population came from CD45RO-negative cells selected for CCR7, without terminally differentiated effector memory CD45RA+ cells. Sequencing input: naive CD8+ T cells sorted from blood. The receptors were sampled from a man aged 30 to 45 in good health.

The chain recombines TRBV9 with TRBJ2-7; tentatively, D is TRBD1 (6 bases). Germline V gives CDR1 SGDLS, CDR2 YYNGEE. Between the trimmed V and J ends, which lost 4 bases and 1 base, there was a span of 18 bases. This CDR3 is built from 16 residues. CDR3 nucleotide sequence: TGTGCCAGCAGCTCCCCCGAGGACAGTGTATCCTACGAGCAGTACTTC. It is translated as CASSSPEDSVSYEQYF. The complete variable domain, with remaining parts taken from reference TRBV9 and TRBJ2-7, reads DSGVTQTPKHLITATGQRVTLRCSPRSGDLSVYWYQQSLDQGLQFLIQYYNGEERAKGNILERFSAQQFPDLHSELNLSSLELGDSALYFCASSSPEDSVSYEQYFGPGTRLTVT.

About this clone itself: The same CDR3 arises from other DNA sequences in this sample as well. The rearrangement uses TRBV28 and TRBJ2-1; D gene ambiguous. Trimming removed 2 bases from V and 2 bases from J, with 4 bases in between. This CDR3 region has 13 residues. Per the germline V gene, CDR1 is MDHEN and CDR2 is SYDVKM. CDR3 sequence: CASSLGPYNEQFF. DNA of the CDR3: TGTGCCAGCAGTTTAGGTCCCTACAATGAGCAGTTCTTC.

V is TRBV28 and J is TRBJ1-2; D is perhaps TRBD1 (6 bases). Trimming shortened V by 1 base and J by 7 bases, and 13 bases separated the two germline ends. Germline values: CDR1 MDHEN, CDR2 SYDVKM. The CDR3 runs to 14 residues. The CDR3 DNA follows: TGTGCCAGCAGTTTATTGCCAGGGGCGGCTGGCTACACCTTC. Translating it yields CASSLLPGAAGYTF.

This clone has only one observation. The chain uses TRBV6-6 and TRBJ1-4, with D possibly TRBD1 on 6 matching bases. Germline V gene sequence: CDR1 MNHNY, CDR2 SVGAGI (reference sequence). V was trimmed by 5 bases and J by 4 bases, leaving 14 bases between them. The length of the CDR3 is 15 residues. CDR3 DNA sequence: TGTGCCAGCAGTAACACAGGGCCCCTTAATGAAAAACTGTTTTTT. The encoded protein is CASSNTGPLNEKLFF.

The V gene is TRBV4-1, the J gene TRBJ2-2; 8 bases agree with TRBD1. Germline CDR1 is MGHRA and CDR2 is YSYEKL. The CDR3 runs 15 residues. V lost 5 bases to trimming and J lost 3 bases; unmatched junction nucleotides: 5. CDR3 in amino acids: CASSVTGVYTGELFF. The CDR3 nucleotides are TGCGCCAGCAGCGTGACAGGGGTGTACACCGGGGAGCTGTTTTTT.

This chain links TRBV5-1 with TRBJ2-5; D is unresolved. Germline V gene lookup returns CDR1 SGHRS and CDR2 YFSETQ. Deletions cut 2 bases from V and 1 base from J, with 9 bases between. The CDR3 covers 14 residues. CDR3 in amino acids: CASSFSSSQETQYF. Written as DNA, the CDR3 is TGCGCCAGCAGCTTCTCAAGCTCCCAAGAGACCCAGTACTTC.

The V gene is TRBV4-1, the J gene TRBJ2-7; TRBD1 aligns across 10 bases. The CDR3 is 18 residues long. CDR1 MGHRA and CDR2 YSYEKL come from the germline V gene. V trimming: 0 bases; J trimming: 0 bases; junction bases outside the gene matches: 8. The CDR3: CASSQDPGTGELSYEQYF. In DNA, the CDR3 is TGCGCCAGCAGCCAAGATCCCGGGACAGGGGAGCTCTCCTACGAGCAGTACTTC.

As concerns this clone: The sample holds other DNA sequences that translate to the same CDR3. The V call is TRBV2, the J call TRBJ2-7; D may be TRBD2 (6 bases). V was pared by 4 bases and J by 3 bases, with 7 bases between. The CDR3 is 12 residues long. Germline lookup yields CDR1 SNHLY and CDR2 FYNNEI. The CDR3 region is CASSGGVYEQYF. CDR3 DNA sequence: TGTGCCAGCAGTGGGGGGGTCTACGAGCAGTACTTC.

This clone was detected only once. The sample holds other DNA sequences that translate to the same CDR3. The CDR3 region has the DNA TGTGCCAGCAGCTTAGTTGTGAATGAGCAGTTCTTC. Its translation is CASSLVVNEQFF. J is TRBJ2-1 and V is TRBV11-2; unclear D gene. CDR3 size: 12 residues. V lost 1 base, J lost 7 bases, and 5 bases lay in between. Germline V gene lookup returns CDR1 SGHAT and CDR2 FQNNGV.

In DNA, the CDR3 is TGTGCCAGCAGCGTAGGTGGGGGGACAGGAGGCTACACCTTC. Amino acids: CASSVGGGTGGYTF. The chain recombines TRBV9 with TRBJ1-2, with 8 bases matching TRBD1. CDR1 SGDLS and CDR2 YYNGEE come from the germline V gene. The CDR3 loop spans 14 amino acids. With 0 bases clipped from V and 8 bases from J, the junction kept 6 bases outside the gene matches. The full variable domain, completed using reference TRBV9 and TRBJ1-2, is DSGVTQTPKHLITATGQRVTLRCSPRSGDLSVYWYQQSLDQGLQFLIQYYNGEERAKGNILERFSAQQFPDLHSELNLSSLELGDSALYFCASSVGGGTGGYTFGSGTRLTVV.

The CDR3 nucleotides are TGCGCCAGCAGCCAGGACAGGGGGACGTACAATGAGCAGTTCTTC. Translation: CASSQDRGTYNEQFF. The chain employs TRBV5-1 and TRBJ2-1; 10 nucleotides align to TRBD1. Trimming removed 4 bases from V and 4 bases from J; junction bases left unmatched: 5. Germline CDR1 SGHRS, CDR2 YFSETQ. CDR3 length: 15 amino acids.

The chain has TRBV9 and TRBJ2-2, with TRBD2 matching 11 bases. In germline, CDR1 is SGDLS, CDR2 YYNGEE. The CDR3 has 19 residues. With 0 bases clipped from V and 4 bases from J, the junction kept 11 bases outside the gene matches. CDR3: CASSVGRLAGTLGTGELFF. CDR3 DNA sequence: TGTGCCAGCAGCGTAGGTAGACTAGCGGGAACCCTGGGCACCGGGGAGCTGTTTTTT.

V is TRBV7-8 and J is TRBJ2-7; D not resolved. Deletions cut 5 bases from V and 4 bases from J, with 9 bases between. Germline CDR1 and CDR2: SGHVS and FQNEAQ. The CDR3 length is 12 residues. The CDR3, as DNA: TGTGCCAGCAGCCCGACTGGATACGAGCAGTACTTC. This translates into CASSPTGYEQYF.

V and J are TRBV2 and TRBJ2-1; the match to TRBD1 covers 7 bases. Germline-derived CDR1 and CDR2 are SNHLY and FYNNEI. The CDR3 length is 14 residues. Trimming at V came to 3 bases and at J to 3 bases, leaving 2 bases not matched to a gene. The CDR3 DNA is TGTGCCAGCAGTGATTGGGACAGCTACAATGAGCAGTTCTTC. As protein: CASSDWDSYNEQFF.

The chain combines TRBV6-5 with TRBJ2-7, with unresolved D. V dropped 0 bases and J dropped 0 bases, with 12 bases sitting between them. Per the germline V gene, CDR1 is MNHEY and CDR2 is SVGAGI. This CDR3 is built from 16 residues. CDR3 sequence: CASSYSLTPSSYEQYF. CDR3 in DNA: TGTGCCAGCAGTTACTCCCTGACCCCGAGCTCCTACGAGCAGTACTTC.

The chain uses TRBV5-5 and TRBJ2-2; D not certain. Germline lookup yields CDR1 SGHKS and CDR2 YYEKEE (reference sequence). The ends were cut back, 1 base at V and 2 bases at J, with 9 bases in the middle. There are 15 residues in the CDR3. CDR3 in DNA: TGTGCCAGCAGCTTGCTGAGTTTCAACACCGGGGAGCTGTTTTTT. Its protein is CASSLLSFNTGELFF.

The V call is TRBV28, the J call TRBJ2-7, with 9 bases that match TRBD2. This CDR3 contains 12 residues. The V and J ends lost 6 bases and 6 bases, in that order; junction bases with no gene match: 3. Germline CDR1 and CDR2: MDHEN and SYDVKM. The chain's CDR3 is CASSYSGSEQYF. CDR3 coding DNA: TGTGCCAGCAGCTATAGCGGGAGCGAGCAGTACTTC.

The chain uses TRBV25-1 and TRBJ1-2, with 8 bases lining up with TRBD1. V trimming: 6 bases; J trimming: 5 bases; junction bases outside the gene matches: 8. CDR3 length: 14 amino acids. Germline CDR1 reads MGHDK; CDR2 reads SYGVNS. The CDR3 bases are TGTGCCAGCAGCGGCGGACAGGGCAAATATGGCTACACCTTC. Translating gives CASSGGQGKYGYTF.

V gene TRBV27 combines with J gene TRBJ2-1; 8 bases agree with TRBD2. From germline, CDR1 is MNHEY and CDR2 SMNVEV (reference sequence). The CDR3 has 20 amino acids. V lost 3 bases, J lost 0 bases, and 16 bases stayed unmatched. CDR3 in DNA: TGTGCCAGCAGTTTGTCCGGGACTAGAGAGACCTGGAGCTCCTACAATGAGCAGTTCTTC. This codes for CASSLSGTRETWSSYNEQFF.

The V call is TRBV7-6, the J call TRBJ1-1; D ambiguous. This CDR3 region has 13 residues. The germline CDR1 and CDR2 sequences are SGHVS and FNYEAQ. Deletions cut 4 bases from V and 0 bases from J, with 6 bases between. CDR3 sequence reads: CASSSNLNTEAFF. Here the CDR3 DNA reads TGTGCCAGCAGCTCTAACCTGAACACTGAAGCTTTCTTT.

The CDR3 spells CAISESMSGRAHEQYF. The CDR3, as DNA: TGTGCCATCAGTGAGTCGATGAGCGGGAGGGCCCACGAGCAGTACTTC. The chain uses TRBV10-3 and TRBJ2-7; 10 nucleotides agree with TRBD2. The CDR3 extends over 16 amino acids. V was pared by 0 bases and J by 5 bases, with 7 bases of the junction left unmatched. Per germline, CDR1 ENHRY and CDR2 SYGVKD.

The rearrangement joins TRBV10-3 to TRBJ2-3; 8 nucleotides match TRBD2. V lost 2 bases to trimming and J lost 4 bases; unmatched junction nucleotides: 5. The V gene's germline CDR1 is ENHRY and CDR2 SYGVKD. The CDR3 consists of 15 residues. CDR3 region: CAISETGGAADTQYF. CDR3 DNA sequence: TGTGCCATCAGTGAGACGGGAGGGGCAGCAGATACGCAGTATTTT.

CDR3 residues: CASSSEGPGPAVEQFF. In DNA, the CDR3 is TGTGCCAGCAGTTCCGAGGGACCGGGACCCGCGGTTGAGCAGTTCTTC. V usage is TRBV7-9 and J usage is TRBJ2-1; perhaps D is TRBD1 or TRBD2 (5 bases each). V was trimmed by 6 bases and J by 9 bases, leaving 24 bases between them. The CDR3 covers 16 residues. Germline loops: CDR1 SEHNR, CDR2 FQNEAQ (reference sequence).

As for this clone: Different DNA sequences within this sample yield the same CDR3. DNA of the CDR3: TGCAGCGTTGGACTAGCGGGAGAGCAGTTCTTC. It encodes CSVGLAGEQFF. This chain links TRBV29-1 with TRBJ2-1; TRBD2 matches at 11 bases. The CDR3 totals 11 residues. CDR1 and CDR2 from the germline V gene are SQVTM and ANQGSEA. Germline trimming cut 4 bases from V and 10 bases from J; bases unmatched to any gene: 0.

V is TRBV27 and J is TRBJ2-1, with D possibly TRBD1 on 6 matching bases. This CDR3 has 15 residues. Germline V gene data show CDR1 as MNHEY and CDR2 as SMNVEV (reference sequence). Trimming stripped 3 bases from V and 6 bases from J, with 15 bases between. The CDR3 spells CASSFGSGVGNEQFF. The DNA for the CDR3 is TGTGCCAGCAGTTTCGGTTCAGGGGTCGGCAATGAGCAGTTCTTC.

This clone was seen a few times. The chain employs TRBV2 and TRBJ1-2, with a weak D call TRBD1 (5 bases). The V gene lost 8 bases and the J gene lost 8 bases, with 18 bases spanning the gap. The germline gives CDR1 SNHLY, CDR2 FYNNEI. The CDR3 contains 13 residues. CDR3 DNA: TGTGCCAGCCCCAAAGGAGGGGCGCGGGGCTACACCTTC. This sequence encodes CASPKGGARGYTF.

This chain connects TRBV29-1 to TRBJ2-7; perhaps D is TRBD1 or TRBD2 (6 bases each). CDR1 SQVTM and CDR2 ANQGSEA come from the germline V gene. Trimming cost V 6 bases and J 6 bases, with 18 bases left between them. CDR3 length: 13 amino acids. CDR3 protein: CSVEGRGGGEQYF. DNA for the CDR3: TGCAGCGTGGAGGGGAGAGGGGGAGGCGAGCAGTACTTC.

In nucleotides, the CDR3 is TGTGCCAGCAGCCCCCGAGACACAGATACGCAGTATTTT. It codes for CASSPRDTDTQYF. The chain is built from TRBV7-9 and TRBJ2-3; no definite D call. The CDR3 runs 13 residues. Germline lookup yields CDR1 SEHNR and CDR2 FQNEAQ (reference sequence). Trimming left V 5 bases short and J 2 bases short, with 8 bases between.

This clone was recorded once. The rearrangement joins TRBV11-2 to TRBJ2-7; 12 bases match TRBD2. Germline V gene data show CDR1 as SGHAT and CDR2 as FQNNGV. CDR3 length: 17 residues. Unmatched junction bases numbered 10, after V lost 0 bases and J lost 7 bases. The CDR3 spells CASSLDGLAGGQGEQYF. Here the CDR3 DNA reads TGTGCCAGCAGCTTAGATGGGCTAGCGGGAGGGCAGGGTGAGCAGTACTTC. Complete variable domain (other parts from reference TRBV11-2 and TRBJ2-7): EAGVAQSPRYKIIEKRQSVAFWCNPISGHATLYWYQQILGQGPKLLIQFQNNGVVDDSQLPKDRFSAERLKGVDSTLKIQPAKLEDSAVYLCASSLDGLAGGQGEQYFGPGTRLTVT.

For this clone: Other DNA sequences in the same sample also yield this CDR3. This rearrangement joins TRBV6-5 to TRBJ2-5, with D hard to call. The germline gives CDR1 MNHEY, CDR2 SVGAGI. The CDR3 spans 13 residues. Between the trimmed V and J ends, which lost 2 bases and 5 bases, there was a span of 9 bases. Written as DNA, the CDR3 is TGTGCCAGCAGTTACCCGGGCGGTGAGACCCAGTACTTC. It specifies CASSYPGGETQYF.